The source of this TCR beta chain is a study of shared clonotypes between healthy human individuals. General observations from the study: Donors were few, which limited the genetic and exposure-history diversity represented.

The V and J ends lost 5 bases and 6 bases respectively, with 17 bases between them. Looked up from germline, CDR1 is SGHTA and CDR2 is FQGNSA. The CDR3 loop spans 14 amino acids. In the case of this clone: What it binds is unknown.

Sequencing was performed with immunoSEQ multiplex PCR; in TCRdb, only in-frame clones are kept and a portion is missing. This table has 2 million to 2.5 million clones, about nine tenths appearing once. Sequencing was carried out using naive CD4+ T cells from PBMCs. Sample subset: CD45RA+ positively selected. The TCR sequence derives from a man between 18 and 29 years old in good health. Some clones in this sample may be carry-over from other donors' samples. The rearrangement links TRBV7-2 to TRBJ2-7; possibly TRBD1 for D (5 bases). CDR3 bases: TGTGCCAGCAGCGGGGCCGGGTTTGAGTCCGAGCAGTACTTC. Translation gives CASSGAGFESEQYF. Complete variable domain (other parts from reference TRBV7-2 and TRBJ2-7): GAGVSQSPSNKVTEKGKDVELRCDPISGHTALYWYRQSLGQGLEFLIYFQGNSAPDKSGLPSDRFSAERTGGSVSTLTIQRTQQEDSAVYLCASSGAGFESEQYFGPGTRLTVT.